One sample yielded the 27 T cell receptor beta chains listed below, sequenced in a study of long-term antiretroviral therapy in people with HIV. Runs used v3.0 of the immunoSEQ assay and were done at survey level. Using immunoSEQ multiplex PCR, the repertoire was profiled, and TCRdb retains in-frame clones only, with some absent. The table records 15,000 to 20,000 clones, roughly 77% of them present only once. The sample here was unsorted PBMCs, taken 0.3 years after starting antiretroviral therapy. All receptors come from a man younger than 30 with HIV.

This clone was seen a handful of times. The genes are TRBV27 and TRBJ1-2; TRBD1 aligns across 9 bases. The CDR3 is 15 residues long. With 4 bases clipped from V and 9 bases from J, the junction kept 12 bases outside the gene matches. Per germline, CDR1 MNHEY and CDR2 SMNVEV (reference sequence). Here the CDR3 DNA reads TGTGCCAGCAGTTCCCCGGGACAGGGCCTGCGTAGCTACACCTTC. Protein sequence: CASSSPGQGLRSYTF.

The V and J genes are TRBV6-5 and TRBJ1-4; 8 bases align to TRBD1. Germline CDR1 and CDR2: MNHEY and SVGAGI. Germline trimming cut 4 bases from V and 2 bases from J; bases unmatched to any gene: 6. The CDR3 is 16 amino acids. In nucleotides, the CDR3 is TGTGCCAGCAGTTTCGCAGGGGGCGCGACTAATGAAAAACTGTTTTTT. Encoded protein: CASSFAGGATNEKLFF.

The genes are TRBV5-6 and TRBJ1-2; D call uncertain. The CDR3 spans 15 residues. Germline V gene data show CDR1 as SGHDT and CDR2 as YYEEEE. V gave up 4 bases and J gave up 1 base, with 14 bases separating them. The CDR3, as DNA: TGTGCCAGCAGCGGGGAGAGAGCGCTTAACTATGGCTACACCTTC. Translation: CASSGERALNYGYTF. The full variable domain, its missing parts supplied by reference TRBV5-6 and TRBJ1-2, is DAGVTQSPTHLIKTRGQQVTLRCSPKSGHDTVSWYQQALGQGPQFIFQYYEEEERQRGNFPDRFSGHQFPNYSSELNVNALLLGDSALYLCASSGERALNYGYTFGSGTRLTVV.

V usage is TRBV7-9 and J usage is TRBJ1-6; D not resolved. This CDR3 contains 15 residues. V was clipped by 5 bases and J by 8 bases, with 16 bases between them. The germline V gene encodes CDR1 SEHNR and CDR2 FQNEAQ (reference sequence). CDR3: CASSNTPPEYSPLHF. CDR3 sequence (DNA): TGTGCCAGCAGCAATACCCCCCCGGAGTATTCACCCCTCCACTTT.

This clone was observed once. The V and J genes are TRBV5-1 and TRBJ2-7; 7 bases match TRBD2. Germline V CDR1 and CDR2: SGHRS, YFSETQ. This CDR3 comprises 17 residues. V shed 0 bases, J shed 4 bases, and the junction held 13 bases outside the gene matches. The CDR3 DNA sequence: TGCGCCAGCAGCTTGGGGTCCGGCGGGGGAGGAGGGTACGAGCAGTACTTC. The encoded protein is CASSLGSGGGGGYEQYF.

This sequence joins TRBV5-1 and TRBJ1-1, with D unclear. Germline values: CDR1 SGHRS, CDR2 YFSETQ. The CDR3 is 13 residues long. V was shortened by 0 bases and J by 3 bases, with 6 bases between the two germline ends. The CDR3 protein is CASSLVTDTEAFF. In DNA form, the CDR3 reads TGCGCCAGCAGCTTGGTCACAGACACTGAAGCTTTCTTT.

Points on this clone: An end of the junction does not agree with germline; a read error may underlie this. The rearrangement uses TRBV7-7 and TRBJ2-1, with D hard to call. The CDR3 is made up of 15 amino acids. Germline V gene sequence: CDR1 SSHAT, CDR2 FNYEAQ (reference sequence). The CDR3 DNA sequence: TGTGCTAGCAGCTTAGGTCTAGACTCTTACAATGAGCAGTTCTTC. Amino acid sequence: CASSLGLDSYNEQFF.

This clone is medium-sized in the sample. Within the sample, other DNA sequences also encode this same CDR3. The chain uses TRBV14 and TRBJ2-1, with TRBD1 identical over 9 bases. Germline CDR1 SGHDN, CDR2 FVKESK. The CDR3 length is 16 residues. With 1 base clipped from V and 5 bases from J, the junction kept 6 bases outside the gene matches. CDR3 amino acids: CASSQVPGQGDNEQFF. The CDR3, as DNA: TGTGCCAGCAGCCAAGTCCCGGGACAGGGCGACAATGAGCAGTTCTTC.

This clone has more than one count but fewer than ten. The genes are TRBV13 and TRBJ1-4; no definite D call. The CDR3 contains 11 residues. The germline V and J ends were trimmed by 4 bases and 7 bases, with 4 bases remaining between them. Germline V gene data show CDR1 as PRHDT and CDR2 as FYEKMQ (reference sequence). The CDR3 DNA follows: TGTGCCAGCAGCTCGGGTGAAAAACTGTTTTTT. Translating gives CASSSGEKLFF.

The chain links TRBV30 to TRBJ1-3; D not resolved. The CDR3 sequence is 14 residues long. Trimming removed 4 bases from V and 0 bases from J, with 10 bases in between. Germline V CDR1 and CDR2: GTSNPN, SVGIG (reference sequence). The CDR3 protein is CAWTKGSSGNTIYF. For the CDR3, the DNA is TGTGCCTGGACTAAAGGGTCCTCTGGAAACACCATATATTTT.

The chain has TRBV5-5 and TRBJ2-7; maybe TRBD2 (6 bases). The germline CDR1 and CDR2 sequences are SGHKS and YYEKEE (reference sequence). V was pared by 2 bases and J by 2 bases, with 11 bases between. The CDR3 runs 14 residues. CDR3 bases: TGTGCCAGCAGCTTTCCGGGACTTACCTACGAGCAGTACGTC. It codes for CASSFPGLTYEQYV.

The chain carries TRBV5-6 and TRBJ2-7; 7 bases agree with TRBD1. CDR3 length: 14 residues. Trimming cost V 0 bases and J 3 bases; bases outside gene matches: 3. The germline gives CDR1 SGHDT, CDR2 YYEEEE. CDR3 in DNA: TGTGCCAGCAGCTTGGGACAGGGCCGCTACGAGCAGTACTTC. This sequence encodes CASSLGQGRYEQYF.

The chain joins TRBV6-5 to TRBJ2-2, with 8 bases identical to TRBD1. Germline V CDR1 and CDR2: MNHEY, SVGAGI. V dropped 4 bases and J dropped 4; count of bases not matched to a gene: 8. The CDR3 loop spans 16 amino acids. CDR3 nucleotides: TGTGCCAGCAGTTGGGTCCCCGACAGGGGCACCGGGGAGCTGTTTTTT. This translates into CASSWVPDRGTGELFF.

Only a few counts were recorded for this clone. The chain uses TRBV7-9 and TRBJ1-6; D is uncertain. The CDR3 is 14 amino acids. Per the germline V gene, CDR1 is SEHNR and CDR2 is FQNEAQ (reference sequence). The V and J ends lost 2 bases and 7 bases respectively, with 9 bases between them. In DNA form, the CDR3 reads TGTGCCAGCAGCTTATTAGGGAAGAATTCACCCCTCCACTTT. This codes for CASSLLGKNSPLHF.

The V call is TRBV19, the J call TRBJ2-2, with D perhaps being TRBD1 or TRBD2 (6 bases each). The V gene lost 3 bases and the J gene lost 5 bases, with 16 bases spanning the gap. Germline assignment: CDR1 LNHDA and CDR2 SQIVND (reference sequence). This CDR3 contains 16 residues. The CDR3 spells CASSMPGAGGTGELFF. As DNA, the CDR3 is TGTGCCAGTAGTATGCCGGGGGCGGGTGGAACCGGGGAGCTGTTTTTT. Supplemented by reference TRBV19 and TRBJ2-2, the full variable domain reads DGGITQSPKYLFRKEGQNVTLSCEQNLNHDAMYWYRQDPGQGLRLIYYSQIVNDFQKGDIAEGYSVSREKKESFPLTVTSAQKNPTAFYLCASSMPGAGGTGELFFGEGSRLTVL.

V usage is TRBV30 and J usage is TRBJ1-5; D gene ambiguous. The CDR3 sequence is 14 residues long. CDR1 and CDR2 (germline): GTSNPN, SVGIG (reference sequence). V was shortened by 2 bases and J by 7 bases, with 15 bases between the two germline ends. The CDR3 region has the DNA TGTGCCTGGAGTCCTCGATGGTTTGGGCAGCCCCAGCATTTT. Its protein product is CAWSPRWFGQPQHF.

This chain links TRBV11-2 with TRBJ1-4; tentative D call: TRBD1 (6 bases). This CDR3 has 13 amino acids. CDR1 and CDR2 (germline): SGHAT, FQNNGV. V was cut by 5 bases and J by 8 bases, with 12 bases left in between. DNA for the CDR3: TGTGCCAGCAGCCAGGGGTGGGGCGAAAAACTGTTTTTT. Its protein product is CASSQGWGEKLFF. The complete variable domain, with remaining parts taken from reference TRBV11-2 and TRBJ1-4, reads EAGVAQSPRYKIIEKRQSVAFWCNPISGHATLYWYQQILGQGPKLLIQFQNNGVVDDSQLPKDRFSAERLKGVDSTLKIQPAKLEDSAVYLCASSQGWGEKLFFGSGTQLSVL.

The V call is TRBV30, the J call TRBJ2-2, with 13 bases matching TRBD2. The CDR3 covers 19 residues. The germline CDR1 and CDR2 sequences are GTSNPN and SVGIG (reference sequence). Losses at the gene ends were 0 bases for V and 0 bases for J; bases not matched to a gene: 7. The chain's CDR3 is CAWSVRRLAGGANTGELFF. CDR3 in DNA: TGTGCCTGGAGTGTACGAAGACTAGCGGGGGGCGCGAACACCGGGGAGCTGTTTTTT.

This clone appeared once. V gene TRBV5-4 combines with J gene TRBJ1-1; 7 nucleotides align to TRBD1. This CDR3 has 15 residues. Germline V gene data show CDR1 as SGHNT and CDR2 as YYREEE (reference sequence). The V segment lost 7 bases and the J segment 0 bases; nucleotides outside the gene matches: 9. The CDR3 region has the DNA TGTGCCAGCCCAGGGGGGATGGGGTTGAACACTGAAGCTTTCTTT. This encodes CASPGGMGLNTEAFF.

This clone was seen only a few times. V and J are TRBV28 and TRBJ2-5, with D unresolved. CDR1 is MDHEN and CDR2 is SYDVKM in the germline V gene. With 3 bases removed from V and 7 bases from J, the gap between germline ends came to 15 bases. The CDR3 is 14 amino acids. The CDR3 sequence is CASSFRRQPGTQYF. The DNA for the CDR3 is TGTGCCAGCAGTTTTAGGCGGCAGCCGGGGACCCAGTACTTC.

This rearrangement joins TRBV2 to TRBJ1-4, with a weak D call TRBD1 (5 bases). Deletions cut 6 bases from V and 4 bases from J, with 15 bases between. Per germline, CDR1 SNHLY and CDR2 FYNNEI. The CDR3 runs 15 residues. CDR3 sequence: CASSPLTDHNEKLFF. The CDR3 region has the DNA TGTGCCAGCAGCCCTCTGACAGATCATAATGAAAAACTGTTTTTT.

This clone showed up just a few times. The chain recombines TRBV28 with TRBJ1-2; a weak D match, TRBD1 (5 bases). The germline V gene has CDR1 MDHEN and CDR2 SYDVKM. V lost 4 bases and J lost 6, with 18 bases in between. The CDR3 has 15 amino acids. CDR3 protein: CASSSFGGPSDGYTF. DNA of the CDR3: TGTGCCAGCAGTTCCTTCGGGGGTCCCTCGGATGGCTACACCTTC.

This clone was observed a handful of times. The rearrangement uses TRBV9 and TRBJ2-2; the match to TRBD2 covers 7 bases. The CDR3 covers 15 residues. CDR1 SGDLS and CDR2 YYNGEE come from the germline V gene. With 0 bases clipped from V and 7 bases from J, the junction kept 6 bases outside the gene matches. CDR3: CASSVETAGVGELFF. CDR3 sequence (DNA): TGTGCCAGCAGCGTAGAAACCGCGGGGGTCGGGGAGCTGTTTTTT.

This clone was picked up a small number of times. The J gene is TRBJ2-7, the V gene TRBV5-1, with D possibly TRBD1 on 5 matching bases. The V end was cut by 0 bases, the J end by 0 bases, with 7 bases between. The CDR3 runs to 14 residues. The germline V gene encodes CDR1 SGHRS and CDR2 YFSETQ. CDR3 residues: CASSLGDSSYEQYF. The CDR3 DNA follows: TGCGCCAGCAGCTTGGGTGACAGCTCCTACGAGCAGTACTTC.

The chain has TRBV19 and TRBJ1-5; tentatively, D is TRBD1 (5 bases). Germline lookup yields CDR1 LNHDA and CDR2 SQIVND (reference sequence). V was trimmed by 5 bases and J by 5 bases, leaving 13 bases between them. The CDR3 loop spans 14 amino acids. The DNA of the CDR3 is TGTGCCAGTAGTGACAGAGAATCATATCAGCCCCAGCATTTT. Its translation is CASSDRESYQPQHF.

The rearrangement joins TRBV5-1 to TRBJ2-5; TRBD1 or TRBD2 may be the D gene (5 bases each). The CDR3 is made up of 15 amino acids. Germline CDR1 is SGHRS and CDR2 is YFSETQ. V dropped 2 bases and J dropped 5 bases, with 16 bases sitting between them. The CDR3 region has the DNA TGCGCCAGCAGCTTAGGGACCCTCCCAAGCGAGACCCAGTACTTC. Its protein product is CASSLGTLPSETQYF.

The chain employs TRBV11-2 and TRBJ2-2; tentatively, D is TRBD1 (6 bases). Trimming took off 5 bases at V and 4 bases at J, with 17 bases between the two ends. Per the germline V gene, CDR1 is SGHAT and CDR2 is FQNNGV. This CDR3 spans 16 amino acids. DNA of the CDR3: TGTGCCAGCAGCAATTCAAGGCAGGGGAGCACCGGGGAGCTGTTTTTT. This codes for CASSNSRQGSTGELFF.